One and the same sample provided the 26 T cell receptor beta chains below, sequenced in a study of blood T cell repertoires in COVID-19. Assay used: immunoSEQ multiplex PCR; TCRdb lists only in-frame clones, some missing. This sample carries about 140,000 clones, roughly 79% of them seen once, and the ten largest clones take 7% to 10%. The sequencing sample was made of peripheral blood. Every receptor here comes from a human donor in a cohort sampled during active COVID-19.

The V gene is TRBV4-3, the J gene TRBJ1-2; 9 bases match TRBD1. The CDR3 spans 18 residues. Germline V gives CDR1 LGHNA, CDR2 YSLEER. V was clipped by 2 bases and J by 8 bases; unmatched bases: 18. CDR3 sequence: CASSQLLTGTGSSKGYTF. The CDR3 region has the DNA TGCGCCAGCAGCCAACTACTTACCGGGACAGGGTCCTCGAAGGGCTACACCTTC.

The table lists this clone with a count of one. J is TRBJ2-2 and V is TRBV28; 9 nucleotides match TRBD1. This CDR3 comprises 15 residues. CDR1 and CDR2 (germline): MDHEN, SYDVKM. V lost 6 bases and J lost 8; bases outside the gene matches: 10. The CDR3 nucleotides read TGTGCCAGCAGGCCGCCCGGGACAGGGAAAGGGGAGCTGTTTTTT. It specifies CASRPPGTGKGELFF. The full variable domain, with the rest looked up from reference TRBV28 and TRBJ2-2, is DVKVTQSSRYLVKRTGEKVFLECVQDMDHENMFWYRQDPGLGLRLIYFSYDVKMKEKGDIPEGYSVSREKKERFSLILESASTNQTSMYLCASRPPGTGKGELFFGEGSRLTVL.

A single count supports this clone. The chain joins TRBV7-9 to TRBJ2-3; 10 positions match TRBD2. Germline trimming cut 3 bases from V and 6 bases from J; bases unmatched to any gene: 0. This CDR3 comprises 13 residues. Germline assignment: CDR1 SEHNR and CDR2 FQNEAQ (reference sequence). DNA for the CDR3: TGTGCCAGCAGCTTTAGCGGGAGGGATACGCAGTATTTT. Translation: CASSFSGRDTQYF.

The chain is built from TRBV6-5 and TRBJ1-4; D may be TRBD1 (6 bases). V lost 10 bases and J lost 5, with 14 bases in between. The CDR3 covers 13 residues. CDR1 is MNHEY, CDR2 SVGAGI, per germline. The CDR3 nucleotides are TGTGCCACACGGGGACACCCAAATGAAAAACTGTTTTTT. It specifies CATRGHPNEKLFF.

CDR3 loop: CASSPRGATDTQYF. The CDR3 DNA follows: TGTGCCAGCAGTCCCCGCGGAGCCACAGATACGCAGTATTTT. V gene TRBV28 combines with J gene TRBJ2-3; D unresolved. Germline values: CDR1 MDHEN, CDR2 SYDVKM. Deletions cut 5 bases from V and 2 bases from J, with 11 bases between. The CDR3 contains 14 residues.

The V gene is TRBV5-1, the J gene TRBJ1-2; TRBD1 matches at 9 bases. V lost 2 bases to trimming and J lost 3 bases; unmatched junction nucleotides: 5. The germline V gene has CDR1 SGHRS and CDR2 YFSETQ. The CDR3 consists of 15 residues. CDR3 in amino acids: CASSFGDRVDYGYTF. CDR3 DNA sequence: TGCGCCAGCAGCTTCGGGGACAGGGTGGACTATGGCTACACCTTC.

This chain uses TRBV18 with TRBJ2-7, with TRBD1 identical over 7 bases. Trimming took 3 bases from V and 3 from J; bases not matched to a gene: 5. There are 14 residues in the CDR3. Germline CDR1 and CDR2: KGHSH and LQKENI. The CDR3 DNA follows: TGTGCCAGCTCACCGGGGGACAGTTTCTACGAGCAGTACTTC. This codes for CASSPGDSFYEQYF.

This chain links TRBV4-3 with TRBJ2-5, with a tentative D call TRBD2 (6 bases). The CDR3 runs 15 residues. CDR1 is LGHNA, CDR2 YSLEER, per germline. V lost 3 bases, J lost 5 bases, and 16 bases lay in between. This CDR3 reads CASSQRGGRDETQYF. The CDR3 DNA reads TGCGCCAGCAGCCAGAGAGGAGGGAGAGACGAGACCCAGTACTTC.

The V and J genes are TRBV6-6 and TRBJ1-1; 8 bases map to TRBD1. The CDR3 covers 15 residues. Losses at the gene ends were 0 bases for V and 3 bases for J; bases not matched to a gene: 3. CDR1 and CDR2 (germline): MNHNY, SVGAGI (reference sequence). DNA for the CDR3: TGTGCCAGCAGTTACTCCAGGGGGCGGGACACTGAAGCTTTCTTT. Translating it yields CASSYSRGRDTEAFF.

This rearrangement joins TRBV4-3 to TRBJ2-1; 8 bases are a match to TRBD2. CDR1 and CDR2 from the germline V gene are LGHNA and YSLEER. This CDR3 comprises 16 residues. V shed 7 bases, J shed 0 bases, and the junction held 8 bases outside the gene matches. CDR3 loop: CASIPQLADSYNEQFF. The CDR3 bases are TGCGCCAGCATCCCACAACTAGCGGACTCCTACAATGAGCAGTTCTTC.

This chain links TRBV5-5 with TRBJ2-5, with TRBD2 matching 8 bases. The CDR3 has 14 amino acids. J lost 3 bases, V lost 0 bases, and 1 base had no gene match. Per germline, CDR1 SGHKS and CDR2 YYEKEE (reference sequence). This CDR3 is CASSLGGLEETQYF. DNA of the CDR3: TGTGCCAGCAGCTTGGGGGGACTAGAAGAGACCCAGTACTTC.

The chain is built from TRBV9 and TRBJ2-3, with TRBD2 as a possible D gene (6 bases). Deletions cut 8 bases from V and 2 bases from J, with 18 bases between. Germline CDR1 reads SGDLS; CDR2 reads YYNGEE. The CDR3 is 15 amino acids. CDR3 nucleotide sequence: TGTGCCAGTACCATGGGCGGGGATTACACAGATACGCAGTATTTT. It specifies CASTMGGDYTDTQYF.

V and J are TRBV10-3 and TRBJ2-1; D gene unclear. The CDR3 loop spans 13 amino acids. The V end was cut by 8 bases, the J end by 0 bases, with 8 bases between. Germline CDR1 is ENHRY and CDR2 is SYGVKD. DNA for the CDR3: TGTGCCATCGCAGAATACTCCTACAATGAGCAGTTCTTC. It translates to CAIAEYSYNEQFF.

The chain combines TRBV28 with TRBJ1-3; D not certain. Germline V gene lookup returns CDR1 MDHEN and CDR2 SYDVKM. V lost 5 bases, J lost 3 bases, and 14 bases lay in between. The CDR3 is 15 residues long. CDR3 coding DNA: TGTGCCAGCAGTGCCAGGAGCGGGAGTGGAAACACCATATATTTT. This sequence encodes CASSARSGSGNTIYF.

The chain recombines TRBV7-9 with TRBJ2-1; a weak D match, TRBD2 (5 bases). Germline assignment: CDR1 SEHNR and CDR2 FQNEAQ (reference sequence). Trimming took off 4 bases at V and 5 bases at J, with 18 bases between the two ends. This CDR3 comprises 16 residues. CDR3 in DNA: TGTGCCAGCAGCTCGACTACATCGGGGTTTGACAATGAGCAGTTCTTC. Its translation: CASSSTTSGFDNEQFF.

The rearrangement uses TRBV3-1 (or the pseudogene TRBV3-2) and TRBJ1-2, with a weak D call TRBD1 (5 bases). The V gene lost 1 base and the J gene lost 3 bases, with 15 bases spanning the gap. The CDR3 extends over 16 amino acids. The germline V gene encodes CDR1 LGHDT and CDR2 YNNKEL (reference sequence). CDR3 bases: TGTGCCAGCAGCCAAGGCAGGGCGTCGGGTGACTATGGCTACACCTTC. As protein: CASSQGRASGDYGYTF.

The CDR3 DNA is TGCGCCAGCAGCTTAGGGGTGGTGGACTATGGCTACACCTTC. It translates to CASSLGVVDYGYTF. V is TRBV5-1 and J is TRBJ1-2; the D gene is possibly TRBD1 (5 bases). Deletions cut 2 bases from V and 3 bases from J, with 11 bases between. The CDR3 is made up of 14 amino acids. CDR1 SGHRS and CDR2 YFSETQ come from the germline V gene.

J is TRBJ2-5 and V is TRBV18, with 11 bases that match TRBD2. V gave up 4 bases and J gave up 4 bases; unmatched junction bases: 5. CDR3 size: 15 residues. Germline V gene sequence: CDR1 KGHSH, CDR2 LQKENI. CDR3 region: CASSLRTSGRETQYF. The CDR3 DNA is TGTGCCAGCTCACTCCGGACTAGCGGGCGAGAGACCCAGTACTTC.

The V call is TRBV4-2, the J call TRBJ2-7, with 12 bases fitting TRBD1. CDR1 is LGHNA and CDR2 is YNFKEQ in the germline V gene. The CDR3 consists of 16 residues. The V segment lost 1 base and the J segment 4 bases; nucleotides outside the gene matches: 5. CDR3 amino acids: CASSQAGDRGQYEQYF. CDR3 coding DNA: TGTGCCAGCAGCCAAGCTGGGGACAGGGGGCAATACGAGCAGTACTTC.

The chain couples TRBV29-1 to TRBJ2-7; D is unclear. Germline assignment: CDR1 SQVTM and CDR2 ANQGSEA. This CDR3 is 11 amino acids long. Trimming pared 5 bases from V and 5 bases from J, leaving 10 bases between. This CDR3 reads CSVTARNEQYF. CDR3 DNA: TGCAGCGTTACCGCCAGGAACGAGCAGTACTTC.

This chain links TRBV4-1 with TRBJ2-1; a possible D gene is TRBD2 (5 bases). Germline V CDR1 and CDR2: MGHRA, YSYEKL. The CDR3 is made up of 15 amino acids. V lost 1 base and J 12 bases, leaving 19 bases between the germline ends. The CDR3, as DNA: TGCGCCAGCAGCCAAGGCGAACTAGATCCCAAGGGGCAGTTCTTC. Its protein is CASSQGELDPKGQFF.

This clone was detected once. The V call is TRBV19, the J call TRBJ1-5; 11 bases line up with TRBD1. V lost 7 bases to trimming and J lost 6 bases; unmatched junction nucleotides: 2. Germline lookup yields CDR1 LNHDA and CDR2 SQIVND (reference sequence). CDR3 length: 13 amino acids. The CDR3 loop reads CASMDRGLQPQHF. The CDR3 DNA follows: TGTGCCAGTATGGACAGGGGGCTTCAGCCCCAGCATTTT.

This sequence joins TRBV9 and TRBJ2-1, with D possibly TRBD1 on 5 matching bases. The CDR3 totals 16 residues. The germline CDR1 and CDR2 sequences are SGDLS and YYNGEE. V lost 0 bases and J 0 bases, leaving 10 bases between the germline ends. The CDR3 DNA reads TGTGCCAGCAGCGTAGAAGGGGTGAGCTCCTACAATGAGCAGTTCTTC. Translation: CASSVEGVSSYNEQFF.

The chain has TRBV10-2 and TRBJ2-2, with 11 bases fitting TRBD2. CDR1 is WSHSY and CDR2 is SAAADI in the germline V gene. Germline trimming cut 6 bases from V and 4 bases from J; bases unmatched to any gene: 4. The CDR3 consists of 15 residues. The CDR3 reads CASRLAGALTGELFF. The CDR3 nucleotides read TGCGCCAGCAGACTAGCGGGAGCTCTCACCGGGGAGCTGTTTTTT.

The chain links TRBV19 to TRBJ1-2; D gene unclear. CDR3 length equals 13 residues. Trimming shortened V by 5 bases and J by 5 bases, and 12 bases separated the two germline ends. Germline CDR1 reads LNHDA; CDR2 reads SQIVND (reference sequence). As DNA, the CDR3 is TGTGCCAGTAGTGTAACCGAGAATTATGGCTACACCTTC. Translated, it gives CASSVTENYGYTF. Based on the CDR3 plus reference TRBV19 and TRBJ1-2, the full variable domain is DGGITQSPKYLFRKEGQNVTLSCEQNLNHDAMYWYRQDPGQGLRLIYYSQIVNDFQKGDIAEGYSVSREKKESFPLTVTSAQKNPTAFYLCASSVTENYGYTFGSGTRLTVV.

CDR3 loop: CASSRGLAGEETQYF. CDR3 sequence (DNA): TGCGCCAGCAGCCGGGGACTAGCGGGAGAAGAGACCCAGTACTTC. The chain recombines TRBV4-1 with TRBJ2-5, with TRBD2 matching 14 bases. V lost 4 bases, J lost 3 bases, and 1 base stayed unmatched. This CDR3 has 15 amino acids. Per germline, CDR1 MGHRA and CDR2 YSYEKL.